A single TCR beta chain is shown here with its context. What it binds is unknown. This sample stems from a study of monozygotic twins with inflammatory bowel disease. There were eight separate reactions per sample in which cDNA was made. Template switching introduced UMIs that contain a 6-nucleotide sample barcode. With the 5' RACE reads reprocessed, TCRdb shows one record per CDR3 protein and no DNA. The ten top clones account for more than 4.5%, within a sample of roughly 320,000 distinct CDR3 sequences. Study findings and constraints: It was not supported that a single strong signal or clonotype was associated with IBD. Different subtypes (of T cells) could not be told apart from one another.

The CDR3 has 18 amino acids. Germline CDR1 SGHAT, CDR2 FQNNGV. This clonotype was sampled from a human donor with ulcerative colitis or Crohn's disease, or a healthy co-twin of an affected twin (not recorded which). The chain has TRBV11-2 and TRBJ1-4; lacking DNA, the TRBD1 call made by TCRdb goes unchecked. The source material was blood. The chain's CDR3 is CASSLGPGQGGVAEKLFF.